A selection of T cell receptor beta chains follows, all from one sample in a study of T cells in Graves' hyperthyroidism and ophthalmopathy. A single record per CDR3 protein comes from TCRdb applying MiXCR to the multiplex PCR reads. The data show 690,000 or so distinct CDR3 sequences, with around 19% seen just once and 16% held by the top ten. Material: blood. These receptors were taken from a woman aged 50 to 60 with Graves' hyperthyroidism that later progressed to Graves' ophthalmopathy. The CDR3 runs from the conserved cysteine through the conserved F or W. A D gene is named only where the DNA matches it firmly. For some rows the clone size is stated as once, few or many, or as a class when expanded; others skip it.

d_call j_call v_call clone_size cdr3_nt cdr3_aa
TRBD1 TRBJ1-1 TRBV29-1 few TGCAGCGTTGATTTGGGGACAGTGAACACTGAAGCTTTCTTT CSVDLGTVNTEAFF
NA TRBJ1-1 TRBV4-1 few TGCGCCAGCAGCATAGTAGTTGACAGAGCCAACACTGAAGCTTTCTTT CASSIVVDRANTEAFF
NA TRBJ1-2 TRBV25-1 NA TGTGCCAGCGGGTCCTACTTGGGCTACACCTTC CASGSYLGYTF
NA TRBJ1-4 TRBV2 NA TGTGCCAGCACCCTGGGGGATGAAAAACTGTTTTTT CASTLGDEKLFF
TRBD1 TRBJ1-6 TRBV5-4 NA TGTGCCAGCAGCTTGGGCAGGACAGGGAGTTCACCCCTCCACTTT CASSLGRTGSSPLHF
NA TRBJ2-1 TRBV3-1 many TGTGCCAGCAGCCAAGATCCGGAGGTGGATGAGCAGTTCTTC CASSQDPEVDEQFF
NA TRBJ1-4 TRBV5-5 many TGTGCCAGCAGCCCGGGTGGGGGGTTGATTGAAAAACTGTTTTTT CASSPGGGLIEKLFF
NA TRBJ1-6 TRBV7-2 NA TGTGCCAGCAAAGTCCGGACCTCACTCGATTCACCCCTCCACTTT CASKVRTSLDSPLHF
NA TRBJ1-1 TRBV2 many TGTGCCAGCACCCTATTATACACTGAAGCTTTCTTT CASTLLYTEAFF
NA TRBJ1-5 TRBV28 NA TGTGCCAGCAGTCTACCTCAGTCGCATCAGCCCCAGCATTTT CASSLPQSHQPQHF
NA TRBJ1-5 TRBV7-8 many TGTGCCAGCAGCTCCGGCCTAAATCAGCCCCAGCATTTT CASSSGLNQPQHF
NA TRBJ1-5 TRBV7-2 many TGTGCCAGCAGCTTGACAGTGAATAGCAATCAGCCCCAGCATTTT CASSLTVNSNQPQHF
NA TRBJ1-1 TRBV20-1 many TGCAGTGCTAGAGATAAATACAGCTTGCGCGCTTTCTTT CSARDKYSLRAFF
NA TRBJ2-5 TRBV20-1 NA TGCAGTGCAGACGACAGGATTGGCGAGACCCAGTACTTC CSADDRIGETQYF
TRBD1 TRBJ2-2 TRBV29-1 few TGCAGCGTGATCCTAATGACAGGGATCTACACCGGGGAGCTGTTTTTT CSVILMTGIYTGELFF
NA TRBJ2-3 TRBV13 many TGTGCCAGCAGCTTAGCCTGGGGGACTCCGGCAGATACGCAGTATTTT CASSLAWGTPADTQYF
NA TRBJ2-7 TRBV18 many TGTGCCAGCTCACCGGCTGGGACGGGTTCCTACGAGCAGTACTTC CASSPAGTGSYEQYF
NA TRBJ2-1 TRBV7-8 many TGTGCCAGCAGCTTAGCGGTCGCCGGGGTGGCAAATGAGCAGTTCTTC CASSLAVAGVANEQFF
TRBD2 TRBJ2-5 TRBV12-3/TRBV12-4 NA TGTGCCAGCAGCCCGGAGAAGCGGGGGGGCGACTCGACTCAAGAGACCCAGTACTTC CASSPEKRGGDSTQETQYF
NA TRBJ2-5 TRBV3-1 NA TGTGCCAGCAGCCTACAGGTGGGGGACTACCAAGAGACCCAGTACTTC CASSLQVGDYQETQYF
TRBD1 TRBJ1-1 TRBV5-1 many TGCGCCAGCAGCTTTGACAGGGTCACTGAAGCTTTCTTT CASSFDRVTEAFF
NA TRBJ1-2 TRBV24-1 many TGTGCCACCATTACTAGGGGAGGAAACTATGGCTACACCTTC CATITRGGNYGYTF
NA TRBJ1-5 TRBV29-1 few TGCAGCGTTTCGGGAGGGAGCAATCAGCCCCAGCATTTT CSVSGGSNQPQHF
NA TRBJ2-7 TRBV12-3/TRBV12-4 many TGTGCCAGCAGTTCCCCGAGGTCCTACGAGCAGTACTTC CASSSPRSYEQYF
NA TRBJ1-1 TRBV19 many TGTGCCAGTCAAACAGGGTTGACCACTGAAGCTTTCTTT CASQTGLTTEAFF
NA TRBJ1-1 TRBV20-1 NA TGCCGAACGCTACGGGGGGGTCCTGAAGCTTTCTTT CRTLRGGPEAFF
NA TRBJ2-6 TRBV7-7 few TGTGCTAGCGGATGGGGGGCTGGGGCCAACGTCCTGACTTTC CASGWGAGANVLTF
TRBD2 TRBJ2-1 TRBV7-9 NA TGTGCCAGCAGCTTGTCTGGGGGAGGGACCTACAATGAGCAGTTCTTC CASSLSGGGTYNEQFF
NA TRBJ1-1 TRBV2 many TGTGCCAGCAGTCTTCGGGACGTCGCTGAAGCTTTCTTT CASSLRDVAEAFF
NA TRBJ2-2 TRBV6-5 NA TGTGCCAGCAGTTCTATTTTGGGGGGTGGGGAGCTGTTTTTT CASSSILGGGELFF
TRBD2 TRBJ2-2 TRBV6-1 few TGTGCCAGCAGTGATCGGCTAGCGGGGGGGCTAGGCACCGGGGAGCTGTTTTTT CASSDRLAGGLGTGELFF
TRBD1 TRBJ1-2 TRBV6-2/TRBV6-3 many TGTGCCAGCATCGAAGGGACAGGAAACGGCTACACCTTC CASIEGTGNGYTF
NA TRBJ2-2 TRBV12-3/TRBV12-4 few TGTGCCAGCAGTTTAGCGCTAGGGACTTTTCCCACCGGGGAGCTGTTTTTT CASSLALGTFPTGELFF
NA TRBJ2-2 TRBV19 NA TGTGCCAGTAGTATAGCCCGCGGGGCCGGGGAGCTGTTTTTT CASSIARGAGELFF
TRBD1 TRBJ2-7 TRBV7-9 NA TGTGCCAGCAGCTTAGCCACGCCGGGACAGGGGTCGAACGAGCAGTACTTC CASSLATPGQGSNEQYF
NA TRBJ2-7 TRBV2 NA TGTGCCAGCAGTGAACTTGGCAGTAACGACGAGCAGTACTTC CASSELGSNDEQYF
NA TRBJ1-1 TRBV6-6 many TGTGCCAGCAGTTACGGGGCCAAAACTGAAGCTTTCTTT CASSYGAKTEAFF
NA TRBJ1-6 TRBV4-1 NA TGCGCCAGCCGCCAAGCAGGGGCTGAGTATAATTCACCCCTCCACTTT CASRQAGAEYNSPLHF
NA TRBJ2-7 TRBV4-1 NA TGCGCCAGCAGCCAAGGACTCTCGAGCTCCTACGAGCAGTACTTC CASSQGLSSSYEQYF
TRBD2 TRBJ2-1 TRBV30 NA TGTGCCTGGAGTGGGGGTAGCGGGTATAACAATGAGCAGTTCTTC CAWSGGSGYNNEQFF
NA TRBJ2-5 TRBV3-1 many TGTGCCAGCAGCCACCCTCTCGGACAAGAGACCCAGTACTTC CASSHPLGQETQYF
TRBD1 TRBJ1-2 TRBV6-5 NA TGTGCCAGCAGTTACGGACAGGGTCTCTATGGCTACACCTTC CASSYGQGLYGYTF
NA TRBJ2-5 TRBV20-1 NA TGCAGTGCTAGAGGCGGCGGGGAGACCCAGTACTTC CSARGGGETQYF
NA TRBJ1-5 TRBV6-1 many TGTGCCAGCAGTTCGTCTTCTTTAGGGTTTCAGCCCCAGCATTTT CASSSSSLGFQPQHF
TRBD1 TRBJ1-1 TRBV2 many TGTGCCCTCGAGGACAGGGTAGAGACTGAAGCTTTCTTT CALEDRVETEAFF
TRBD1 TRBJ1-3 TRBV3-1 many TGTGCCAGCACCAGTACAGGGGCTGGAAACACCATATATTTT CASTSTGAGNTIYF
NA TRBJ1-6 TRBV9 few TGTGCCAGCAGCGTAGAGGGGACCGTGATAAGGGGTTCACCCCTCCACTTT CASSVEGTVIRGSPLHF
NA TRBJ2-7 TRBV27 few TGTGCCTCGAGCGTCGATTGGGGACCCTACGAGCAGTACTTC CASSVDWGPYEQYF
TRBD1 TRBJ2-7 TRBV20-1 many TGCAGTGCTCAAAAGCCGGGACAGGGAGACTACGAGCAGTACTTC CSAQKPGQGDYEQYF
NA TRBJ1-1 TRBV20-1 many TGCAGTGCCACCACAGGGATGGCTGAAGCTTTCTTT CSATTGMAEAFF
NA TRBJ1-1 TRBV20-1 NA TGCAGTGCTAGAGGGGGGGCGGCGAACACTGAAGCTTTCTTT CSARGGAANTEAFF
NA TRBJ1-1 TRBV12-3/TRBV12-4 few TGTGCCAGCGGGTCTTCGAACACTGAAACTTTCTTT CASGSSNTETFF
NA TRBJ2-1 TRBV10-3 many TGTGCCATCAGTGAGTCCCCCCAGGGGAGCCACAATGAGCAGTTCTTC CAISESPQGSHNEQFF
NA TRBJ1-2 TRBV5-6 many TGTGCCAGCAGGGATCGGGACATGAACTATGGCTACACCTTC CASRDRDMNYGYTF
TRBD1 TRBJ1-2 TRBV12-3/TRBV12-4 NA TGTGCCAGCAGGGACAGGGGTTGGGGCTACACCTTC CASRDRGWGYTF